This TCR beta chain is drawn from a study of blood T cell repertoires in COVID-19. Whole-study context: Samples representing acute and convalescent COVID-19 were sourced from the United States, Italy and Spain. From T cells, B-cell-depleted T cells, or PBMCs came the material, which was cDNA or gDNA.

The CDR3 has 14 amino acids. Germline loops: CDR1 SGHRS, CDR2 YFSETQ. V was pared by 0 bases and J by 6 bases, with 7 bases between. Profiled with immunoSEQ multiplex PCR; TCRdb holds only in-frame clones, not every one. The profile shows about 220,000 clones, 86% of them singletons. This clone showed up just once. Other DNA sequences within the sample encode an identical CDR3. Residents of about two dozen US areas, aged 18 to 89 years, made up the participants. The sample taken for sequencing was PBMCs or T cells enriched from blood (not recorded which). The sequence came from a woman aged 40 to 49 with acute COVID-19. This chain uses TRBV5-1 with TRBJ1-6; D remains ambiguous. The DNA for the CDR3 is TGCGCCAGCAGCTTGGAAGGAGGTAATTCACCCCTCCACTTT. Its translation is CASSLEGGNSPLHF.